The 23 T cell receptor beta chains below were found in one sample sequenced in a study of T cells in localized non-small cell lung cancer. Sequencing was performed with immunoSEQ multiplex PCR; in TCRdb, only in-frame clones are kept and a portion is missing. The sample includes about 22,000 clones, approximately 86% of them seen just once. The sequenced sample was PBMCs, obtained before any cancer treatment. These receptors were obtained from a man between 40 and 70 years old with stage II squamous cell lung carcinoma.

In its sample, this clone was seen a few times. This rearrangement joins TRBV27 to TRBJ1-2; D might be TRBD1 (6 bases). Germline V CDR1 and CDR2: MNHEY, SMNVEV (reference sequence). V lost 4 bases to trimming and J lost 0 bases, with 15 bases between them. CDR3 length: 16 residues. In DNA form, the CDR3 reads TGTGCCAGCAGTTCTCTACAGGGTCTAGCTAACTATGGCTACACCTTC. This encodes CASSSLQGLANYGYTF.

The chain uses TRBV7-9 and TRBJ1-4; D unresolved. Germline-derived CDR1 and CDR2 are SEHNR and FQNEAQ (reference sequence). The CDR3 runs to 16 residues. The ends were cut back, 2 bases at V and 0 bases at J, with 10 bases in the middle. CDR3 coding DNA: TGTGCCAGCAGCTTACGGAGGATTGCAACTAATGAAAAACTGTTTTTT. Protein: CASSLRRIATNEKLFF. The variable domain in full, with the rest retrieved from reference TRBV7-9 and TRBJ1-4, is DTGVSQNPRHKITKRGQNVTFRCDPISEHNRLYWYRQTLGQGPEFLTYFQNEAQLEKSRLLSDRFSAERPKGSFSTLEIQRTEQGDSAMYLCASSLRRIATNEKLFFGSGTQLSVL.

The chain has TRBV6-5 and TRBJ2-7; D may be TRBD1 (6 bases). Trimming shortened V by 7 bases and J by 1 base, and 11 bases separated the two germline ends. The CDR3 spans 13 residues. Germline CDR1 is MNHEY and CDR2 is SVGAGI. The CDR3 sequence is CASKNRVSYEQYF. The CDR3 DNA follows: TGTGCCAGCAAAAACAGGGTTTCCTACGAGCAGTACTTC.

This clone was observed a handful of times. This specimen includes other DNA sequences encoding the same CDR3. The chain employs TRBV27 and TRBJ1-1; D is unresolved. The V gene lost 8 bases and the J gene lost 0 bases, with 10 bases spanning the gap. From germline, CDR1 is MNHEY and CDR2 SMNVEV (reference sequence). The CDR3 consists of 13 residues. CDR3 loop: CASRNDLNTEAFF. The CDR3 DNA sequence: TGTGCCAGCCGAAATGACCTGAACACTGAAGCTTTCTTT.

The rearrangement links TRBV29-1 to TRBJ2-1; 7 nucleotides agree with TRBD2. Germline trimming cut 8 bases from V and 0 bases from J; bases unmatched to any gene: 10. Germline V CDR1 and CDR2: SQVTM, ANQGSEA. This CDR3 is 15 amino acids long. For the CDR3, the DNA is TGCAGCTTCGTCCGATCTAGCGGCTCCTACAATGAGCAGTTCTTC. Residues: CSFVRSSGSYNEQFF.

The rearrangement uses TRBV10-1 and TRBJ2-2; weak D call: TRBD1 (6 bases). The CDR3 loop spans 15 amino acids. The V end was cut by 2 bases, the J end by 6 bases, with 13 bases between. Germline V CDR1 and CDR2: WNHNN, SYGVQD (reference sequence). The CDR3 DNA reads TGCGCCAGCAGTGAGAATTCGCAGGGGTCCGGGGAGCTGTTTTTT. It specifies CASSENSQGSGELFF.

CDR3 in amino acids: CASSPPKGPPDTQYF. CDR3 coding DNA: TGTGCCAGCAGCCCCCCTAAGGGGCCCCCAGATACGCAGTATTTT. The V call is TRBV7-9, the J call TRBJ2-3; D is perhaps TRBD1 (5 bases). This CDR3 has 15 residues. V was shortened by 5 bases and J by 4 bases, with 16 bases between the two germline ends. From germline, CDR1 is SEHNR and CDR2 FQNEAQ (reference sequence).

J is TRBJ2-7 and V is TRBV27; TRBD1 might be the D (5 bases). The CDR3 spans 12 residues. CDR1 is MNHEY and CDR2 is SMNVEV in the germline V gene (reference sequence). V shed 6 bases and J shed 2 bases, with 8 bases lying between them. The CDR3 coding sequence is TGTGCCAGCAGGGACACAGCCTACGAGCAGTACTTC. Its protein product is CASRDTAYEQYF.

This chain joins TRBV4-1 and TRBJ1-2, with 8 bases lining up with TRBD1. After removal of 3 bases from V and 6 bases from J, the junction contained 12 bases not matched to a gene. Germline loops: CDR1 MGHRA, CDR2 YSYEKL. This CDR3 is 16 amino acids long. This chain's CDR3 is CASSHPPGQESDGYTF. CDR3 nucleotide sequence: TGCGCCAGCAGCCACCCCCCGGGACAGGAGTCTGATGGCTACACCTTC.

There are a few counts of this clone. The chain recombines TRBV5-1 with TRBJ2-1; possibly TRBD1 for D (5 bases). V lost 2 bases and J lost 4, with 10 bases in between. This CDR3 is built from 14 residues. The germline gives CDR1 SGHRS, CDR2 YFSETQ. For the CDR3, the DNA is TGCGCCAGCAGCTTACAGGAGATGTACAATGAGCAGTTCTTC. Translation gives CASSLQEMYNEQFF.

The rearrangement uses TRBV27 and TRBJ2-7, with D perhaps matching TRBD2 (7 bases). V lost 3 bases and J 5 bases, leaving 14 bases between the germline ends. The CDR3 length is 14 residues. The germline V gene has CDR1 MNHEY and CDR2 SMNVEV (reference sequence). The CDR3 here is CASSFLGGLNEQYF. CDR3 coding DNA: TGTGCCAGCAGTTTTCTGGGGGGGCTGAACGAGCAGTACTTC.

The chain combines TRBV6-5 with TRBJ1-1; 11 bases agree with TRBD1. Per germline, CDR1 MNHEY and CDR2 SVGAGI. V lost 4 bases, J lost 5 bases, and 6 bases stayed unmatched. The CDR3 has 15 residues. The CDR3 nucleotides are TGTGCCAGCAGTTCAGGACAGGGGGCGCAAACTGAAGCTTTCTTT. Its translation is CASSSGQGAQTEAFF.

The genes are TRBV9 and TRBJ2-7; weak D call: TRBD2 (6 bases). The CDR3 length is 14 residues. The V gene's germline CDR1 is SGDLS and CDR2 YYNGEE. V was trimmed by 0 bases and J by 2 bases, leaving 9 bases between them. CDR3 loop: CASSVGGATYEQYF. The CDR3 region has the DNA TGTGCCAGCAGCGTAGGCGGGGCCACCTACGAGCAGTACTTC.

V and J are TRBV19 and TRBJ2-3, with a tentative D call TRBD1 (5 bases). Germline V gene lookup returns CDR1 LNHDA and CDR2 SQIVND (reference sequence). The length of the CDR3 is 17 residues. Trimming took 1 base from V and 1 from J, leaving 15 bases between them. The CDR3 region has the DNA TGTGCCAGTAGTATAGGTCCCTGGGGCGGTGGCACAGATACGCAGTATTTT. As protein: CASSIGPWGGGTDTQYF.

The genes are TRBV5-4 and TRBJ2-7; TRBD2 agrees at 8 bases. This CDR3 is built from 15 residues. Germline V CDR1 and CDR2: SGHNT, YYREEE (reference sequence). Trimming at V came to 4 bases and at J to 0 bases, leaving 6 bases not matched to a gene. The CDR3 here is CASSRSSGFSYEQYF. DNA for the CDR3: TGTGCCAGCAGCCGGTCTAGCGGGTTCTCCTACGAGCAGTACTTC.

J is TRBJ2-7 and V is TRBV27, with a tentative D call TRBD1 (5 bases). Trimming pared 4 bases from V and 0 bases from J, leaving 13 bases between. This CDR3 has 15 amino acids. Germline CDR1 reads MNHEY; CDR2 reads SMNVEV (reference sequence). The CDR3 loop reads CASSSPRALSYEQYF. The DNA of the CDR3 is TGTGCCAGCAGTTCCCCCAGGGCTCTCTCCTACGAGCAGTACTTC.

The V call is TRBV5-4, the J call TRBJ2-3, with TRBD1 matching 7 bases. Germline CDR1 SGHNT, CDR2 YYREEE (reference sequence). This CDR3 is built from 16 residues. V lost 3 bases, J lost 3 bases, and 10 bases stayed unmatched. The CDR3 DNA is TGTGCCAGCAGCTCGTTAACAGGGGTCCTAACAGATACGCAGTATTTT. It encodes CASSSLTGVLTDTQYF.

In the case of this clone: Other DNA variants within this sample encode the same CDR3. This chain joins TRBV5-6 and TRBJ1-1, with D possibly matching TRBD1 (5 bases). Trimming stripped 5 bases from V and 7 bases from J, with 12 bases between. The CDR3 is 12 amino acids. The germline CDR1 and CDR2 sequences are SGHDT and YYEEEE. The CDR3 sequence is CASSPGTDEAFF. In nucleotides, the CDR3 is TGTGCCAGCAGTCCCGGGACCGATGAAGCTTTCTTT.

The chain joins TRBV10-3 to TRBJ1-1, with no clear D. The length of the CDR3 is 16 residues. V was trimmed by 0 bases and J by 1 base, leaving 12 bases between them. Germline V gene data show CDR1 as ENHRY and CDR2 as SYGVKD. The CDR3 protein is CAISESGLVGNTEAFF. The CDR3 coding sequence is TGTGCCATCAGTGAGTCTGGGTTAGTGGGGAACACTGAAGCTTTCTTT.

This clone was seen more than once but under ten times. The rearrangement uses TRBV10-3 and TRBJ1-1; no definite D call. CDR1 is ENHRY, CDR2 SYGVKD, per germline. Trimming left V 10 bases short and J 0 bases short, with 15 bases between. The CDR3 length is 14 residues. The CDR3 here is CATGDGIMNTEAFF. The CDR3 DNA reads as TGTGCCACCGGCGACGGAATTATGAACACTGAAGCTTTCTTT.

The rearrangement joins TRBV5-6 to TRBJ2-7, with 8 bases aligning to TRBD2. This CDR3 has 13 residues. Per the germline V gene, CDR1 is SGHDT and CDR2 is YYEEEE. The V and J ends lost 4 bases and 2 bases, in that order; junction bases with no gene match: 2. The CDR3 here is CASSQGLAYEQYF. The CDR3 DNA reads as TGTGCCAGCAGCCAGGGACTAGCCTACGAGCAGTACTTC. Together with reference TRBV5-6 and TRBJ2-7, the CDR3 gives the full variable domain: DAGVTQSPTHLIKTRGQQVTLRCSPKSGHDTVSWYQQALGQGPQFIFQYYEEEERQRGNFPDRFSGHQFPNYSSELNVNALLLGDSALYLCASSQGLAYEQYFGPGTRLTVT.

The chain employs TRBV2 and TRBJ2-1; D is perhaps TRBD1 (7 bases). The CDR3 runs 15 residues. With 6 bases removed from V and 6 bases from J, the gap between germline ends came to 18 bases. Per the germline V gene, CDR1 is SNHLY and CDR2 is FYNNEI. The CDR3 is CASSRTSYRGNEQFF. CDR3 nucleotides: TGTGCCAGCAGCCGAACTAGCTACAGGGGCAATGAGCAGTTCTTC.

The chain uses TRBV5-6 and TRBJ2-1, with 10 bases lining up with TRBD1. Germline V CDR1 and CDR2: SGHDT, YYEEEE. Trimming cost V 5 bases and J 7 bases; bases outside gene matches: 6. CDR3 length equals 14 residues. As DNA, the CDR3 is TGTGCCAGCAGTGGGACAGGGGACCAGAATGAGCAGTTCTTC. Translated, it gives CASSGTGDQNEQFF. Full variable domain (rest looked up from reference TRBV5-6 and TRBJ2-1): DAGVTQSPTHLIKTRGQQVTLRCSPKSGHDTVSWYQQALGQGPQFIFQYYEEEERQRGNFPDRFSGHQFPNYSSELNVNALLLGDSALYLCASSGTGDQNEQFFGPGTRLTVL.